Below are 19 T cell receptor beta chains sequenced from a single sample in a study of blood T cell repertoires in COVID-19. Method: immunoSEQ multiplex PCR; TCRdb's copy keeps in-frame clones and lacks some. In the table there are roughly 100,000 clones, 80% to 90% of which are singletons. Sample: peripheral blood. The receptors were gathered from a human donor in a cohort sampled during active COVID-19.

This clone occurred once. The chain carries TRBV24-1 and TRBJ2-5; D might be TRBD1 (6 bases). V lost 7 bases to trimming and J lost 2 bases, with 10 bases between them. This CDR3 contains 13 residues. Germline loops: CDR1 KGHDR, CDR2 SFDVKD. The CDR3 protein is CATSDRRQETQYF. The CDR3 DNA sequence: TGTGCCACCAGCGACAGGAGACAAGAGACCCAGTACTTC.

The chain employs TRBV6-6 and TRBJ2-7; tentatively, D is TRBD2 (6 bases). The germline gives CDR1 MNHNY, CDR2 SVGAGI (reference sequence). Trimming pared 2 bases from V and 3 bases from J, leaving 14 bases between. The CDR3 contains 15 residues. This chain's CDR3 is CASSYVAGFDYEQYF. CDR3 bases: TGTGCCAGCAGTTACGTCGCGGGATTCGACTACGAGCAGTACTTC.

This chain uses TRBV2 with TRBJ1-2; 8 nucleotides agree with TRBD1. This CDR3 spans 14 amino acids. The germline V gene has CDR1 SNHLY and CDR2 FYNNEI. The V and J ends lost 4 bases and 8 bases, in that order; junction bases with no gene match: 9. The CDR3 nucleotides read TGTGCCAGCAGTGTGAGGCAGGGGGCGGGAGGCTACACCTTC. Its protein product is CASSVRQGAGGYTF. Using reference TRBV2 and TRBJ1-2 for the parts outside the CDR3, the full variable domain is EPEVTQTPSHQVTQMGQEVILRCVPISNHLYFYWYRQILGQKVEFLVSFYNNEISEKSEIFDDQFSVERPDGSNFTLKIRSTKLEDSAMYFCASSVRQGAGGYTFGSGTRLTVV.

For the CDR3, the DNA is TGCGCCAGCAGCCCGGACAGGGCGGACAATGAGCAGTTCTTC. Translation: CASSPDRADNEQFF. The chain has TRBV5-1 and TRBJ2-1; 8 bases align to TRBD1. The length of the CDR3 is 14 residues. The V gene end was trimmed by 4 bases and the J gene end by 5 bases; junction bases not matched to a gene: 5. Germline CDR1 is SGHRS and CDR2 is YFSETQ.

This clone was observed a few times. The rearrangement uses TRBV6-5 and TRBJ1-5; TRBD1 is a possible D gene (6 bases). This CDR3 has 14 residues. From germline, CDR1 is MNHEY and CDR2 SVGAGI. The V end lost 5 bases, the J end lost 3 bases, and 11 bases lay between the germline ends. This CDR3 is CASSTYRDNQPQHF. The CDR3 DNA sequence: TGTGCCAGCAGTACCTACAGGGACAATCAGCCCCAGCATTTT.

The gene calls are TRBV28 and TRBJ2-6, with 12 positions matching TRBD2. The V gene end was trimmed by 5 bases and the J gene end by 6 bases; junction bases not matched to a gene: 8. CDR3 size: 17 residues. The V gene's germline CDR1 is MDHEN and CDR2 SYDVKM. The CDR3 loop reads CASSAGTSGPKANVLTF. Written as DNA, the CDR3 is TGTGCCAGCAGTGCCGGGACTAGCGGGCCGAAGGCCAACGTCCTGACTTTC.

V and J are TRBV27 and TRBJ2-2, with a possible D match to TRBD1 (6 bases). The CDR3 extends over 16 amino acids. Germline V gives CDR1 MNHEY, CDR2 SMNVEV (reference sequence). The V gene lost 3 bases and the J gene lost 6 bases, with 17 bases spanning the gap. The CDR3 reads CASSFFLTGGPGELFF. For the CDR3, the DNA is TGTGCCAGCAGTTTCTTTTTGACAGGAGGCCCCGGGGAGCTGTTTTTT.

The rearrangement joins TRBV5-1 to TRBJ2-1, with D possibly being TRBD2 (5 bases). The CDR3 is made up of 15 amino acids. Trimming removed 4 bases at V and 0 bases at J, with 11 bases between. From germline, CDR1 is SGHRS and CDR2 YFSETQ. CDR3 nucleotides: TGCGCCAGCAGCCCAGAGGGCCCCTCCTACAATGAGCAGTTCTTC. Protein product: CASSPEGPSYNEQFF.

This chain connects TRBV9 to TRBJ2-5; 7 bases are shared with TRBD1. Germline V gene sequence: CDR1 SGDLS, CDR2 YYNGEE. Losses at the gene ends were 3 bases for V and 2 bases for J; bases not matched to a gene: 7. The CDR3 sequence is 15 residues long. The CDR3 nucleotides read TGTGCCAGCAGCGCCCGACAGGGTGGACAAGAGACCCAGTACTTC. As protein: CASSARQGGQETQYF.

Within the sample, this clone is medium-sized. Other DNA sequences in the same sample also yield this CDR3. The CDR3: CASSEWDRGYEQYF. The CDR3 bases are TGTGCCAGCAGTGAGTGGGACAGGGGCTACGAGCAGTACTTC. The rearrangement joins TRBV6-1 to TRBJ2-7; 10 bases map to TRBD1. V lost 3 bases, J lost 3 bases, and 2 bases stayed unmatched. The CDR3 has 14 amino acids. Germline V gene sequence: CDR1 MNHNS, CDR2 SASEGT.

The V gene is TRBV3-1 (or the pseudogene TRBV3-2), the J gene TRBJ2-5; TRBD1 might be the D (5 bases). CDR1 and CDR2 from the germline V gene are LGHDT and YNNKEL (reference sequence). Trimming shortened V by 0 bases and J by 5 bases, and 16 bases separated the two germline ends. The CDR3 is 16 residues long. CDR3 amino acids: CASSQDRGQKGETQYF. DNA of the CDR3: TGTGCCAGCAGCCAAGATAGGGGTCAGAAAGGGGAGACCCAGTACTTC.

The V and J genes are TRBV25-1 and TRBJ1-6; perhaps TRBD1 as D (5 bases). The CDR3 spans 14 residues. V lost 3 bases to trimming and J lost 8 bases, with 11 bases between them. The V gene's germline CDR1 is MGHDK and CDR2 SYGVNS. The CDR3 DNA is TGTGCCAGCAGTGAGGACAATGGGGATTCACCCCTCCACTTT. It codes for CASSEDNGDSPLHF.

The chain joins TRBV3-1 (or the pseudogene TRBV3-2) to TRBJ2-1; 8 positions agree with TRBD2. The CDR3 loop spans 20 amino acids. Trimming took 2 bases from V and 0 from J; bases not matched to a gene: 15. The germline gives CDR1 LGHDT, CDR2 YNNKEL (reference sequence). The CDR3 is CASSQIRGTRVPISYNEQFF. In DNA form, the CDR3 reads TGTGCCAGCAGCCAAATTAGGGGGACTAGAGTTCCAATCTCCTACAATGAGCAGTTCTTC.

This clone was seen only once. The genes are TRBV2 and TRBJ1-1; the D is unclear. Trimming stripped 5 bases from V and 5 bases from J, with 15 bases between. Germline V gene sequence: CDR1 SNHLY, CDR2 FYNNEI. CDR3 length equals 14 residues. The CDR3 DNA is TGTGCCAGCAGTACACTCGAGGGTGGAACTGAAGCTTTCTTT. Translated, it gives CASSTLEGGTEAFF.

This clone was seen only a few times. The chain uses TRBV9 and TRBJ1-4, with 8 bases aligning to TRBD1. Unmatched junction bases numbered 10, after V lost 3 bases and J lost 6 bases. Germline CDR1 and CDR2: SGDLS and YYNGEE. The CDR3 sequence is 16 residues long. Here the CDR3 reads CASSDNAGTGYEKLFF. The CDR3 DNA sequence: TGTGCCAGCAGCGATAATGCCGGGACAGGTTATGAAAAACTGTTTTTT.

This clone was detected a few times. The V gene is TRBV7-9, the J gene TRBJ2-1; TRBD2 matches at 8 bases. This CDR3 is built from 15 residues. The J segment lost 7 bases and the V segment lost 3 bases, leaving 8 bases of the junction unmatched. The germline V gene has CDR1 SEHNR and CDR2 FQNEAQ (reference sequence). The CDR3 protein is CASSLGLGVWNEQFF. In DNA form, the CDR3 reads TGTGCCAGCAGCTTGGGACTAGGGGTTTGGAATGAGCAGTTCTTC.

Here the CDR3 DNA reads TGTGCCAGCAGTGATACGCGCGGGGTAGGTGGAAACACCATATATTTT. It yields the protein CASSDTRGVGGNTIYF. The chain combines TRBV2 with TRBJ1-3; D remains ambiguous. Trimming took off 3 bases at V and 3 bases at J, with 15 bases between the two ends. Germline CDR1 is SNHLY and CDR2 is FYNNEI. The CDR3 consists of 16 residues.

The V call is TRBV19, the J call TRBJ1-6; D unresolved. Trimming cost V 3 bases and J 9 bases, with 12 bases left between them. Germline V gene data show CDR1 as LNHDA and CDR2 as SQIVND (reference sequence). The CDR3 contains 14 residues. The CDR3 here is CASSMLPTSSPLHF. CDR3 bases: TGTGCCAGTAGTATGCTCCCAACAAGTTCACCCCTCCACTTT.

This rearrangement joins TRBV2 to TRBJ2-7; tentatively, D is TRBD2 (6 bases). The V end lost 1 base, the J end lost 4 bases, and 14 bases lay between the germline ends. Germline V gene lookup returns CDR1 SNHLY and CDR2 FYNNEI. CDR3 length: 15 residues. The CDR3 spells CASSEGYAAGYEQYF. For the CDR3, the DNA is TGTGCCAGCAGTGAAGGGTACGCAGCGGGTTACGAGCAGTACTTC.